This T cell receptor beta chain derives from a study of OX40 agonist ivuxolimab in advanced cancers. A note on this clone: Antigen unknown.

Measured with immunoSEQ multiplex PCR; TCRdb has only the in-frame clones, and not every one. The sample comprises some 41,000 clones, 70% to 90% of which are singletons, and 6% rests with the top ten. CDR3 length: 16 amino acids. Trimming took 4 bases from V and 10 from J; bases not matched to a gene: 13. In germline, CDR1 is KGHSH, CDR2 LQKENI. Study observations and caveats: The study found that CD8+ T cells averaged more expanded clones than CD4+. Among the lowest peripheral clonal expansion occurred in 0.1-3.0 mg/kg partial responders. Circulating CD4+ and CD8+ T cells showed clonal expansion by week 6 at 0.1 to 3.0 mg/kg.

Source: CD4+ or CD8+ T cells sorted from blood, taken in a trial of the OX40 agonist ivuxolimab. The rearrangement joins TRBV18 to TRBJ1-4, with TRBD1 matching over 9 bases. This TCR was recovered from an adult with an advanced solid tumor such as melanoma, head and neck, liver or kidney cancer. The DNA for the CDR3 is TGTGCCAGCTCACTAAAAACCGGGACAGGGCAAGGAAAACTGTTTTTT. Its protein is CASSLKTGTGQGKLFF.